The clone carrying this TCR beta chain was found a few times. Its target is not known. Generated by immunoSEQ multiplex PCR, the TCRdb table keeps only in-frame clones and is missing some. The table records over 50,000 clones, 82% of them present only once. This sample is part of a study of OX40 agonist ivuxolimab in advanced cancers. On the study more broadly: Dosing consisted of intravenous ivuxolimab at 0.01 to 10 mg/kg every 2 weeks.

Findings and caveats of the study: The study did not work out the antigen specificity of the expanded peripheral T cells. Clonal expansion from baseline to week 6 occurred in both CD4+ and CD8+ T cells.

With 4 bases removed from V and 3 bases from J, the gap between germline ends came to 10 bases. Germline values: CDR1 ENHRY, CDR2 SYGVKD. The CDR3 runs to 13 residues. The V call is TRBV10-3, the J call TRBJ2-7; D is unresolved. The origin of this receptor is an adult with an advanced solid tumor such as melanoma, head and neck, liver or kidney cancer. Specimen: CD4+ or CD8+ T cells sorted from blood, collected in a trial of the OX40 agonist ivuxolimab. CDR3 nucleotides: TGTGCCATCAGTGGGACCAACAACTACGAGCAGTACTTC. Protein product: CAISGTNNYEQYF.